The 27 T cell receptor beta chains below come from one sample, sequenced in a study of T cell changes during pregnancy in multiple sclerosis. Sequencing used immunoSEQ multiplex PCR; TCRdb keeps in-frame clones, though not all of them. Found here are 20,000 to 25,000 clones, 85% of them singletons; the top ten hold around 16%. This specimen consisted of CD8+ T cells from peripheral blood mononuclear cells, obtained in the first trimester of pregnancy. These receptors all come from a female donor in good health, enrolled as a control in a pregnancy study.

V and J are TRBV15 and TRBJ2-1; the match to TRBD2 covers 10 bases. The V gene end was trimmed by 8 bases and the J gene end by 7 bases; junction bases not matched to a gene: 11. Germline lookup yields CDR1 LNHNV and CDR2 YYDKDF (reference sequence). CDR3 size: 15 residues. The CDR3 bases are TGTGCCACCGCGAGGGGGACTAGCGATAGGAATGAGCAGTTCTTC. Translating gives CATARGTSDRNEQFF.

This rearrangement joins TRBV10-3 to TRBJ2-3, with TRBD2 matching over 7 bases. CDR1 is ENHRY and CDR2 is SYGVKD in the germline V gene. V lost 4 bases to trimming and J lost 0 bases; unmatched junction nucleotides: 7. The CDR3 is 16 amino acids. CDR3 DNA sequence: TGTGCCATCAGTGTAATTGAGGGAGGGAGCACAGATACGCAGTATTTT. Amino acid sequence: CAISVIEGGSTDTQYF.

This clone was counted only a few times. This sequence joins TRBV30 and TRBJ1-5, with D possibly being TRBD1 (5 bases). Germline CDR1 is GTSNPN and CDR2 is SVGIG (reference sequence). The CDR3 has 14 residues. V gave up 3 bases and J gave up 2 bases, with 11 bases separating them. CDR3 DNA sequence: TGTGCCTGGAGCGCTGGGGGGGGCAATCAGCCCCAGCATTTT. Residues: CAWSAGGGNQPQHF.

V gene TRBV7-6 combines with J gene TRBJ1-2, with TRBD1 matching 10 bases. This CDR3 is 15 amino acids long. V was pared by 5 bases and J by 2 bases, with 5 bases of the junction left unmatched. Germline lookup yields CDR1 SGHVS and CDR2 FNYEAQ. The CDR3 reads CASSPGTGVNYGYTF. The CDR3 nucleotides are TGTGCCAGCAGCCCCGGGACAGGGGTGAACTATGGCTACACCTTC.

The V and J genes are TRBV5-5 and TRBJ1-1; D remains unclear. V lost 9 bases to trimming and J lost 2 bases, with 17 bases between them. From germline, CDR1 is SGHKS and CDR2 YYEKEE (reference sequence). The CDR3 is 14 residues long. The CDR3 sequence is CATNEGRPNTEAFF. In nucleotides, the CDR3 is TGTGCCACCAACGAGGGTAGGCCCAACACTGAAGCTTTCTTT. Full variable domain (missing parts from reference TRBV5-5 and TRBJ1-1): DAGVTQSPTHLIKTRGQQVTLRCSPISGHKSVSWYQQVLGQGPQFIFQYYEKEERGRGNFPDRFSARQFPNYSSELNVNALLLGDSALYLCATNEGRPNTEAFFGQGTRLTVV.

The chain is built from TRBV19 and TRBJ2-1; D is perhaps TRBD2 (7 bases). The CDR3 has 13 amino acids. Germline assignment: CDR1 LNHDA and CDR2 SQIVND (reference sequence). V lost 4 bases to trimming and J lost 7 bases, with 11 bases between them. For the CDR3, the DNA is TGTGCCAGTAGTAATGGGGGGGCTAATGAGCAGTTCTTC. This sequence encodes CASSNGGANEQFF.

The rearrangement uses TRBV7-6 and TRBJ1-5; D gene uncertain. The germline gives CDR1 SGHVS, CDR2 FNYEAQ. Trimming pared 1 base from V and 3 bases from J, leaving 4 bases between. The CDR3 spans 13 residues. The CDR3 here is CASSLDNNQPQHF. As DNA, the CDR3 is TGTGCCAGCAGCTTAGATAACAATCAGCCCCAGCATTTT.

The V gene is TRBV15, the J gene TRBJ2-7, with 7 bases lining up with TRBD1. The germline V gene encodes CDR1 LNHNV and CDR2 YYDKDF (reference sequence). With 5 bases clipped from V and 0 bases from J, the junction kept 7 bases outside the gene matches. The CDR3 has 15 residues. The CDR3 coding sequence is TGTGCCACCAGCGCACAGGGGCCGGGCTCCTACGAGCAGTACTTC. Translating gives CATSAQGPGSYEQYF.

The chain recombines TRBV9 with TRBJ2-2; a weak D match, TRBD2 (5 bases). Germline CDR1 is SGDLS and CDR2 is YYNGEE. This CDR3 is 18 amino acids long. V was shortened by 4 bases and J by 3 bases, with 22 bases between the two germline ends. The CDR3 loop reads CASSSRIPGESDTGELFF. For the CDR3, the DNA is TGTGCCAGCAGCTCTAGGATCCCCGGGGAATCGGACACCGGGGAGCTGTTTTTT.

V and J are TRBV21-1 and TRBJ2-7; the DNA was not compared with TRBD1, the D call given in the table. TRBV21-1 is marked as a pseudogene. The CDR3 has 16 residues. CDR3 sequence reads: CASSKARSRPRYEQYF. CDR3 nucleotide sequence: TGTGCCAGCAGCAAAGCTCGATCCAGGCCCCGCTACGAGCAGTACTTC.

J is TRBJ2-3 and V is TRBV4-2, with D perhaps TRBD1 (5 bases). Germline V gene data show CDR1 as LGHNA and CDR2 as YNFKEQ. CDR3 length: 16 residues. V lost 0 bases to trimming and J lost 2 bases, with 12 bases between them. Here the CDR3 DNA reads TGTGCCAGCAGCCAAGAGAGACAGTCCCTCACAGATACGCAGTATTTT. Amino acids: CASSQERQSLTDTQYF.

The chain employs TRBV9 and TRBJ2-2; the match to TRBD1 covers 8 bases. Germline V gene sequence: CDR1 SGDLS, CDR2 YYNGEE. The CDR3 is made up of 18 amino acids. Trimming at V came to 0 bases and at J to 6 bases, leaving 13 bases not matched to a gene. This chain's CDR3 is CASSVDQSGRGLAGELFF. The CDR3 DNA follows: TGTGCCAGCAGCGTAGATCAGTCAGGCAGGGGGCTCGCCGGGGAGCTGTTTTTT.

The V call is TRBV7-9, the J call TRBJ2-7; TRBD2 matches 8 bases. This CDR3 region has 15 residues. J lost 2 bases, V lost 5 bases, and 8 bases had no gene match. Germline-derived CDR1 and CDR2 are SEHNR and FQNEAQ (reference sequence). The CDR3 DNA reads TGTGCCAGCAGCCCAATAAGCGGGGGAGCCTACGAGCAGTACTTC. Protein product: CASSPISGGAYEQYF. The entire variable domain, with the rest obtained from reference TRBV7-9 and TRBJ2-7, is as follows: DTGVSQNPRHKITKRGQNVTFRCDPISEHNRLYWYRQTLGQGPEFLTYFQNEAQLEKSRLLSDRFSAERPKGSFSTLEIQRTEQGDSAMYLCASSPISGGAYEQYFGPGTRLTVT.

The J gene is TRBJ1-4, the V gene TRBV9; no clear D. The CDR3 has 17 amino acids. With 1 base removed from V and 2 bases from J, the gap between germline ends came to 15 bases. The germline CDR1 and CDR2 sequences are SGDLS and YYNGEE. The CDR3 loop reads CASSVFSDIATNEKLFF. In DNA form, the CDR3 reads TGTGCCAGCAGCGTATTCTCTGACATCGCGACTAATGAAAAACTGTTTTTT.

V gene TRBV7-2 combines with J gene TRBJ2-5, with 7 bases identical to TRBD1. Losses at the gene ends were 1 base for V and 1 base for J; bases not matched to a gene: 3. The germline V gene encodes CDR1 SGHTA and CDR2 FQGNSA. This CDR3 is 15 amino acids long. CDR3 sequence reads: CASSLVGTVQETQYF. The CDR3 DNA follows: TGTGCCAGCAGCTTAGTCGGGACAGTCCAAGAGACCCAGTACTTC.

This clone was recorded only once. The chain uses TRBV15 and TRBJ2-7; 9 nucleotides agree with TRBD1. The CDR3 runs 16 residues. V gave up 5 bases and J gave up 5 bases; unmatched junction bases: 13. Germline V CDR1 and CDR2: LNHNV, YYDKDF (reference sequence). The CDR3 nucleotides are TGTGCCACCAGCCCAGAGTTGACAGGGGGACGGGACGAGCAGTACTTC. Amino acid sequence: CATSPELTGGRDEQYF.

V usage is TRBV19 and J usage is TRBJ2-1; 9 nucleotides match TRBD2. Germline V gene lookup returns CDR1 LNHDA and CDR2 SQIVND (reference sequence). The CDR3 runs to 13 residues. V dropped 5 bases and J dropped 10; count of bases not matched to a gene: 6. This CDR3 reads CASSLRTSVEQFF. Written as DNA, the CDR3 is TGTGCCAGTAGTCTGCGGACTAGCGTAGAGCAGTTCTTC.

The chain links TRBV6-1 to TRBJ2-7; the D gene is possibly TRBD1 (7 bases). V shed 3 bases and J shed 1 base, with 13 bases lying between them. This CDR3 has 15 amino acids. Germline V lookup: CDR1 MNHNS, CDR2 SASEGT. This CDR3 reads CASSEEEGQSYEQYF. CDR3 nucleotide sequence: TGTGCCAGCAGTGAGGAGGAGGGACAGTCCTACGAGCAGTACTTC.

The J gene is TRBJ2-3, the V gene TRBV1; whether TRBD1, the table's D call, matches the DNA was not checked. TRBV1 has pseudogene status. The CDR3 is 17 amino acids. The CDR3 here is CTSSQDQGRRSTDTQYF. As DNA, the CDR3 is TGCACCAGCAGCCAAGATCAGGGTCGGCGTAGCACAGATACGCAGTATTTT.

The CDR3 loop reads CASSPGQGAYEQYF. The CDR3 coding sequence is TGTGCCAGTAGTCCGGGACAGGGGGCCTACGAGCAGTACTTC. The chain uses TRBV19 and TRBJ2-7; 11 nucleotides line up with TRBD1. The CDR3 totals 14 residues. Germline lookup yields CDR1 LNHDA and CDR2 SQIVND (reference sequence). After removal of 5 bases from V and 2 bases from J, the junction contained 2 bases not matched to a gene. The full variable domain, in which reference TRBV19 and TRBJ2-7 provide the parts outside the CDR3, is DGGITQSPKYLFRKEGQNVTLSCEQNLNHDAMYWYRQDPGQGLRLIYYSQIVNDFQKGDIAEGYSVSREKKESFPLTVTSAQKNPTAFYLCASSPGQGAYEQYFGPGTRLTVT.

CDR3 bases: TGCGCCAGCAGCCCGGCCGGGGGGCGCACTGAAGCTTTCTTT. Protein sequence: CASSPAGGRTEAFF. The rearrangement joins TRBV5-1 to TRBJ1-1, with D perhaps TRBD1 (6 bases). V was shortened by 4 bases and J by 4 bases, with 14 bases between the two germline ends. This CDR3 contains 14 residues. Germline V gene lookup returns CDR1 SGHRS and CDR2 YFSETQ.

A word on this clone: This same CDR3 is encoded by further DNA sequences in the sample. This sequence joins TRBV7-9 and TRBJ2-7, with 11 positions matching TRBD2. J gave up 4 bases and V 4 bases, and 3 bases lay outside the gene matches. Germline V gene lookup returns CDR1 SEHNR and CDR2 FQNEAQ (reference sequence). The CDR3 covers 14 residues. CDR3 sequence reads: CASSSGTSGYEQYF. The CDR3, as DNA: TGTGCCAGCAGCTCCGGGACTAGCGGTTACGAGCAGTACTTC.

This clone has only one observation. The chain is built from TRBV6-1 and TRBJ1-3, with 7 bases that match TRBD1. Germline V CDR1 and CDR2: MNHNS, SASEGT. J gave up 7 bases and V 4 bases, and 16 bases lay outside the gene matches. The CDR3 spans 17 residues. The CDR3 DNA reads as TGTGCCAGCAGTGTTGAGAGGACAGGATCTACCTACAACACCATATATTTT. It codes for CASSVERTGSTYNTIYF.

A single count supports this clone. The rearrangement uses TRBV6-5 and TRBJ2-7; TRBD1 is a possible D gene (5 bases). The germline CDR1 and CDR2 sequences are MNHEY and SVGAGI. The CDR3 is made up of 14 amino acids. Trimming took 5 bases from V and 1 from J, leaving 12 bases between them. In DNA, the CDR3 is TGTGCCAGCAGTCAGGAGCCAGGGTCCTACGAGCAGTACTTC. It encodes CASSQEPGSYEQYF.

The chain combines TRBV11-2 with TRBJ2-7, with 9 nucleotides matching TRBD2. Trimming removed 5 bases from V and 3 bases from J; junction bases left unmatched: 8. The CDR3 has 15 residues. Germline V gives CDR1 SGHAT, CDR2 FQNNGV. The CDR3 DNA follows: TGTGCCAGCAGCGCCCGACTAGCGGAGGGCTACGAGCAGTACTTC. Translating it yields CASSARLAEGYEQYF.

V and J are TRBV4-2 and TRBJ2-1, with D possibly matching TRBD1 (8 bases). The germline gives CDR1 LGHNA, CDR2 YNFKEQ. The CDR3 length is 14 residues. V was clipped by 2 bases and J by 9 bases, with 14 bases between them. CDR3 coding DNA: TGTGCCAGCAGCCAATCCGGGGGGACAGGTGAGCAGTTCTTC. It is translated as CASSQSGGTGEQFF.

The CDR3 nucleotides read TGTGCCAGCAGGGGGACTAGCGACTTAACCGGGGAGCTGTTTTTT. It specifies CASRGTSDLTGELFF. The chain employs TRBV2 and TRBJ2-2; TRBD2 aligns across 10 bases. Germline V gene data show CDR1 as SNHLY and CDR2 as FYNNEI. V shed 6 bases and J 5 bases; nucleotides not matched to a gene: 6. This CDR3 spans 15 amino acids.